This TCR beta chain was identified in a study of blood T cell repertoires in COVID-19 (dated by TCRdb to 2020 to 2022). For the wider study: The collaborator samples originated in the United States, Italy and Spain and spanned the acute and convalescent phases of COVID-19. The prospective study material was composed of cDNA or gDNA derived from T cells, B-cell-depleted T cells, or PBMCs. Subjects who had been exposed to COVID-19, were actively infected with it, or had recovered from it provided the deeply sampled blood TCRbeta repertoires that made up the dataset. The repertoires were released in a freely available public database meant as a resource for research on the immune response to SARS-CoV-2. Samples came from the ongoing ImmuneRACE study (first 160 participants) plus 1,254 subjects from 6 global collaborators. Nearly every sample came with metadata listing a de-identified subject ID, COVID-19 status, age in years and sex. Where HLA class I and class II types were available, the types were taken from metadata supplied by the sample provider, not from assay-based typing. Study-wide conclusions, independent of this receptor: The quantity of clinical and demographic metadata differed by source and by participant and was supplied without curation.

TCRbeta CDR3 regions were amplified from genomic DNA by means of the immunoSEQ Assay, a bias-controlled multiplex PCR. In the source study's methods: The number of nucleated cells in each sample was estimated from the amplification of reference gene primers within the assay. Sequence reads were collapsed and filtered to measure the absolute abundance of every unique TCRbeta CDR3 rearrangement. For each sample, productive Simpson clonality was calculated by taking the square root of Simpson's diversity index across productive rearrangements. Held by TCRdb, this immuneACCESS table contains in-frame sequences only and omits some clones. Under half of the omission traces to an unresolved V gene where checked; the cause of the rest is unknown. V, J and clone size derive from that table, while D and trimming were established from the DNA sequence. In this sample the table shows tens of thousands of clones, 91% of which occur a single time. Of the sample, about 1.9% is held by the ten largest clones.

On this clone itself: The clone's antigen remains unknown. Qualities for individual bases were not recorded, and no much larger clone is one base off.

The collaborating institutions used their own protocols to collect whole blood in K2EDTA tubes. For TCRbeta analysis, collaborators shipped samples as frozen whole blood, isolated PBMCs, or DNA extracted from either of those sample types. Inclusive of the bounding cysteine and phenylalanine, the CDR3 is 13 residues long. Only the CDR3 region is kept as DNA, spanning 39 bases read in frame from base 1. CDR1 and CDR2 (LGHDT, YNNKEL) derive from the germline V gene (reference sequence). The germline ends are 8 bases apart after V is trimmed by 4 bases and J by 1 base. Input material: peripheral blood. This receptor chain uses TRBV3-1 (or the pseudogene TRBV3-2) and TRBJ2-7; the D gene cannot be named for sure. The origin of this receptor is a woman aged 45-65 years in a cohort sampled during active COVID-19. The DNA sequence is given as TGTGCCAGCAGCCCCCCCCTGTCCTACGAGCAGTACTTC. Its protein product is CASSPPLSYEQYF.